The rows below give T cell receptor beta chains drawn from one sample of a study of T cell responses to AZD1222 COVID-19 vaccine. The repertoire was sequenced with immunoSEQ multiplex PCR; TCRdb's copy has only in-frame clones and lacks some. Among tens of thousands of clones, about 89% were seen once, and the ten largest hold roughly 4.8%. Specimen: peripheral blood, collected on day 0 of MenACWY control vaccination. The receptor source for this set is an adult in good health. The CDR3 runs from the conserved cysteine through the conserved F or W. A D gene is named only where the DNA matches it firmly. Size tells how often a clone was seen (once, few, many) or the class of an expanded clone, and some rows leave it out.

d_gene,v_gene,j_gene,abundance,CDR3nt,CDR3aa
-,TRBV4-2,TRBJ1-2,-,TGTGCCAGCAGCCAAGGGGGCGCGGGGATTGGCTACACCTTC,CASSQGGAGIGYTF
TRBD2,TRBV7-2,TRBJ2-7,-,TGTGCCAGCAGCCTTACCGGGACTAGCGGGATGGGAAGGAACTTC,CASSLTGTSGMGRNF
-,TRBV28,TRBJ1-5,-,TGTGCCAGCAGTCTTCGGACAGCCGCTAGCAATCAGCCCCAGCATTTT,CASSLRTAASNQPQHF
-,TRBV3-1/TRBV3-2,TRBJ2-5,-,TGTGCCAGCAGCAAACAGGGCGCGGAAGAGACCCAGTACTTC,CASSKQGAEETQYF
-,TRBV28,TRBJ2-3,-,TGTGCCAGCAGTTTGTTCCAGGAGGCAGATACGCAGTATTTT,CASSLFQEADTQYF
-,TRBV12-3/TRBV12-4,TRBJ1-2,-,TGTGCCAGCAGCCACGGGACCCACCATGGCTACACCTTC,CASSHGTHHGYTF
-,TRBV12-3/TRBV12-4,TRBJ1-1,-,TGTGCCAGCAGTTTAGAGTCGAACACTGAAGCTTTCTTT,CASSLESNTEAFF
TRBD2,TRBV5-1,TRBJ2-1,-,TGCGCCAGCAGCGTCTATAGCGGGAGTTCCTACAATGAGCAGTTCTTC,CASSVYSGSSYNEQFF
-,TRBV6-5,TRBJ1-2,-,TGTGCCAGCAGCCTCCCGGGACGTGGTGGCTACACCTTC,CASSLPGRGGYTF
-,TRBV18,TRBJ2-2,-,TGTGCCAGCTCCCTAAAGACCGGGGAGCTGTTTTTT,CASSLKTGELFF
-,TRBV5-1,TRBJ2-3,-,TGCGCCAGCAACCCCAGAACAGGCACAGATACGCAGTATTTT,CASNPRTGTDTQYF
-,TRBV27,TRBJ1-4,-,TGTGCCAGCAGTCCCCTTTCTAGCTTAAATGAAAAACTGTTTTTT,CASSPLSSLNEKLFF
-,TRBV27,TRBJ2-7,-,TGTGCCAGCAGCCGACTCAGCCCGGCGGACGAGCAGTACTTC,CASSRLSPADEQYF
-,TRBV7-8,TRBJ1-2,-,TGTGCCAGCAGCTTAGCAGGGGCTAACTATGGCTACACCTTC,CASSLAGANYGYTF
TRBD1,TRBV9,TRBJ1-2,-,TGTGCCAGCAGCTCCGGGACAGGGGAGGGCTACACCTTC,CASSSGTGEGYTF
-,TRBV19,TRBJ1-6,-,TGTGCCAGTAGGGATGCGAGGAGCTCCTATAATTCACCCCTCCACTTT,CASRDARSSYNSPLHF
-,TRBV27,TRBJ2-5,-,TGTGCCAGCAGTTCCGGCTGGGGCGCGAAGACCCAGTACTTC,CASSSGWGAKTQYF
TRBD2,TRBV19,TRBJ2-3,-,TGTGCCAGTAGCCCCGAACTAGCGGGAGTGACAGATACGCAGTATTTT,CASSPELAGVTDTQYF
-,TRBV27,TRBJ2-2,-,TGTGCCAGCAGTACTAACCCGGGACTAACTAGGGGGATGGCAAACACCGGGGAGCTGTTTTTT,CASSTNPGLTRGMANTGELFF
TRBD1,TRBV28,TRBJ1-2,-,TGTGCCAACTTGGGACAGGGGACTGGCTACACCTTC,CANLGQGTGYTF
TRBD1,TRBV9,TRBJ2-7,-,TGTGCCAGCAGCGGACGGACAGGACCCTACGAGCAGTACTTC,CASSGRTGPYEQYF
-,TRBV21-1,TRBJ1-6,-,TGTGCCAGCAGCAAAGGGGGGTGGGATTCACCCCTCCACTTT,CASSKGGWDSPLHF
-,TRBV30,TRBJ2-7,-,TGTGCCTGGACCCCTGGCGGTAACTACGAGCAGTACTTC,CAWTPGGNYEQYF
-,TRBV27,TRBJ2-3,-,TGTGCCAGCAGTTTATTCGTCGCAGGTTCTAGCACAGATACGCAGTATTTT,CASSLFVAGSSTDTQYF
-,TRBV6-5,TRBJ1-2,-,TGTGCCAGCAGTCGACAAGGTGCCGGTGAAAATGGCTACACCTTC,CASSRQGAGENGYTF
TRBD2,TRBV27,TRBJ2-1,-,TGTGCCAGCAGTTTCATAGCGGGAGGTGGGAATGAGCAGTTCTTC,CASSFIAGGGNEQFF
-,TRBV12-3/TRBV12-4,TRBJ2-1,-,TGTGCCAGCAGTTTTCATGAGGGCTGGGAGCAGTTCTTC,CASSFHEGWEQFF
-,TRBV27,TRBJ1-1,-,TGTGCCAGCAGACGATACACTGAAGCTTTCTTT,CASRRYTEAFF
TRBD2,TRBV5-6,TRBJ2-3,-,TGTGCCAGCAGCTTGACTAGCGGGACCCCTGGGGCAGATACGCAGTATTTT,CASSLTSGTPGADTQYF
TRBD1,TRBV3-1/TRBV3-2,TRBJ1-6,-,TGTGCCAGCAGCCTACAGGGGGCTGGAAATTCACCCCTCCACTTT,CASSLQGAGNSPLHF
TRBD1,TRBV19,TRBJ1-2,once,TGTGCCAGTAGCCCAAACGGACAGGGCTTACGGGGCTACACCTTC,CASSPNGQGLRGYTF
-,TRBV5-1,TRBJ1-1,-,TGCGCCAGCAGCTTGACCACACCTCAAGGGAATGCTGAAGCTTTCTTT,CASSLTTPQGNAEAFF
TRBD1,TRBV9,TRBJ1-4,-,TGTGCCAGCAGCGTAGGAGGGACAGAAGGAGAAAAACTGTTTTTT,CASSVGGTEGEKLFF
-,TRBV30,TRBJ1-3,-,TGTGCCTGGCCCACCGGCGGGGGGAACTCTGGAAACACCATATATTTT,CAWPTGGGNSGNTIYF
-,TRBV18,TRBJ1-4,few,TGTGCCAGCTCACCCCTTAGTGCTGAAAAACTGTTTTTT,CASSPLSAEKLFF
-,TRBV19,TRBJ1-3,-,TGTGCCAGTACCCAAACGGAAAACACCATATATTTT,CASTQTENTIYF
-,TRBV4-1,TRBJ1-2,-,TGCGCCAGCAGCCAACCTATCACAGGGAGAAACTATGGCTACACCTTC,CASSQPITGRNYGYTF
-,TRBV7-2,TRBJ2-5,-,TGTGCCAGCAGCTTAGGTGACTCCCCAGGGTTTGAGACCCAGTACTTC,CASSLGDSPGFETQYF
-,TRBV28,TRBJ1-4,-,TGTGCCAGCACCGTGGAGCTTAATGAAAAACTGTTTTTT,CASTVELNEKLFF
TRBD1,TRBV6-5,TRBJ2-5,-,TGTGCCAGCAGACCCTGGACAGGGATTAGGACCCAGTACTTC,CASRPWTGIRTQYF
-,TRBV15,TRBJ1-5,-,TGTGCCACCAGCAGAGAATGGGAGCCCCAGCATTTT,CATSREWEPQHF
-,TRBV10-3,TRBJ2-7,-,TGTGCCATCAGCCAGCAGGGGAACGAGCAGTACTTC,CAISQQGNEQYF
-,TRBV27,TRBJ1-3,-,TGTGCCAGCAGTTCCTCCCCCTGGGGAAACACCATATATTTT,CASSSSPWGNTIYF
TRBD2,TRBV7-2,TRBJ2-1,-,TGTGCCAGCAGCCAGGCTAGCGGGAGGGCCGAAAATGAGCAGTTCTTC,CASSQASGRAENEQFF
-,TRBV29-1,TRBJ2-2,-,TGCAGCGTCAACCCATGGGACGGCCCCGCCGGGGAGCTGTTTTTT,CSVNPWDGPAGELFF
-,TRBV29-1,TRBJ2-3,-,TGCAGCGTTGAAGTTGCAGGGAAGACAGATACGCAGTATTTT,CSVEVAGKTDTQYF
-,TRBV28,TRBJ1-4,-,TGTGCCAGCAGTTTGCAGGGCTTGGATGAAAAACTGTTTTTT,CASSLQGLDEKLFF
-,TRBV6-5,TRBJ1-3,-,TGTGCCAGCAGTTTAAGTTTAGGGGGGACAGGAAACACCATATATTTT,CASSLSLGGTGNTIYF
-,TRBV28,TRBJ2-2,once,TGTGCCAGCATCCCGGAGACACCGACCGGGGAGCTGTTTTTT,CASIPETPTGELFF
-,TRBV18,TRBJ2-7,once,TGTGCCAGCTCCGGGGACTTTTCCTCCTACGAGCAGTACTTC,CASSGDFSSYEQYF
TRBD1,TRBV19,TRBJ1-6,-,TGTGCCAGTGCCGGGACAGGGGCTTCACCCCTCCACTTT,CASAGTGASPLHF
-,TRBV12-3/TRBV12-4,TRBJ1-5,-,TGTGCCAGCAGTTTCGCGGCGAATCAGCCCCAGCATTTT,CASSFAANQPQHF
-,TRBV12-5,TRBJ1-3,-,TGTGCTAGTGGTTTGGTCCTTAACAGGGACTCTGGAAACACCATATATTTT,CASGLVLNRDSGNTIYF